Presented here are 11 T cell receptor beta chains from one specimen sequenced in a study of blood T cell repertoires in COVID-19. Sequencing used immunoSEQ multiplex PCR; TCRdb keeps in-frame clones, though not all of them. The data show some 280,000 clones, approximately 80% seen once. Input material: peripheral blood. All receptors derive from a woman aged 45-60 years with active or convalescent COVID-19.

This chain uses TRBV7-9 with TRBJ1-2, with D perhaps TRBD1 (6 bases). The ends were cut back, 4 bases at V and 7 bases at J, with 16 bases in the middle. Germline CDR1 and CDR2: SEHNR and FQNEAQ (reference sequence). This CDR3 spans 14 amino acids. The CDR3 coding sequence is TGTGCCAGCAGCTCGAACAGGGTCGCGGCTGGCTACACCTTC. It translates to CASSSNRVAAGYTF.

The J gene is TRBJ1-2, the V gene TRBV27; 7 bases fit TRBD1. The germline V gene encodes CDR1 MNHEY and CDR2 SMNVEV (reference sequence). This CDR3 contains 16 residues. V lost 7 bases and J lost 5; bases outside the gene matches: 16. The CDR3 region is CASISRGGLGGYGYTF. CDR3 in DNA: TGTGCCAGCATCTCCCGAGGGGGCCTAGGAGGTTATGGCTACACCTTC.

The genes are TRBV5-4 and TRBJ2-1; tentatively, D is TRBD1 (5 bases). The CDR3 is made up of 14 amino acids. V dropped 1 base and J dropped 10 bases, with 15 bases sitting between them. Germline V gives CDR1 SGHNT, CDR2 YYREEE (reference sequence). The CDR3 spells CASSLMGPSEEQFF. The CDR3 DNA reads as TGTGCCAGCAGCTTGATGGGGCCTTCCGAGGAGCAGTTCTTC.

The rearrangement uses TRBV4-2 and TRBJ2-1; 7 bases are a match to TRBD1. The trim removed 5 bases at V and 3 bases at J, leaving 10 bases unmatched. Germline assignment: CDR1 LGHNA and CDR2 YNFKEQ. The CDR3 loop spans 16 amino acids. The CDR3 DNA reads as TGTGCCAGCAGCAAAGGGACAGCCGATTACTACAATGAGCAGTTCTTC. Its translation is CASSKGTADYYNEQFF.

The rearrangement links TRBV19 to TRBJ1-2, with 9 bases lining up with TRBD1. Trimming removed 6 bases from V and 1 base from J; junction bases left unmatched: 6. The germline gives CDR1 LNHDA, CDR2 SQIVND (reference sequence). CDR3 size: 15 residues. The CDR3 loop reads CASSPDRGLNYGYTF. CDR3 bases: TGTGCCAGTAGCCCGGACAGGGGACTTAACTATGGCTACACCTTC.

The rearrangement joins TRBV28 to TRBJ2-5; perhaps TRBD2 as D (6 bases). Per germline, CDR1 MDHEN and CDR2 SYDVKM. The CDR3 contains 14 residues. Trimming removed 6 bases at V and 0 bases at J, with 11 bases between. The CDR3 spells CASSQGLNQETQYF. The DNA of the CDR3 is TGTGCCAGCAGCCAAGGACTAAACCAAGAGACCCAGTACTTC.

The chain joins TRBV6-5 to TRBJ2-1; 10 nucleotides agree with TRBD2. The germline V gene has CDR1 MNHEY and CDR2 SVGAGI. The V and J ends lost 5 bases and 2 bases, in that order; junction bases with no gene match: 3. The CDR3 length is 15 residues. CDR3 region: CASSSGRGPYNEQFF. CDR3 DNA: TGTGCCAGCAGTAGCGGGAGGGGGCCCTACAATGAGCAGTTCTTC.

This chain joins TRBV5-1 and TRBJ2-5, with D possibly being TRBD2 (6 bases). This CDR3 contains 14 residues. CDR1 and CDR2 (germline): SGHRS, YFSETQ. V was clipped by 0 bases and J by 2 bases, with 8 bases between them. The CDR3 region has the DNA TGCGCCAGCAGCTTGGGGGACTTTCAAGAGACCCAGTACTTC. This sequence encodes CASSLGDFQETQYF.

The V gene is TRBV7-9, the J gene TRBJ1-1; maybe TRBD1 (5 bases). The germline V gene has CDR1 SEHNR and CDR2 FQNEAQ (reference sequence). V lost 8 bases, J lost 4 bases, and 14 bases lay in between. The CDR3 has 13 amino acids. The CDR3 nucleotides read TGTGCCAGCCGCTCCGAAGGGGTCACTGAAGCTTTCTTT. Protein: CASRSEGVTEAFF.

V is TRBV11-2 and J is TRBJ2-7; TRBD1 is a possible D gene (6 bases). The CDR3 consists of 15 residues. CDR1 SGHAT and CDR2 FQNNGV come from the germline V gene. Trimming took 1 base from V and 1 from J, leaving 11 bases between them. CDR3 in amino acids: CASSLVTGLSYEQYF. Here the CDR3 DNA reads TGTGCCAGCAGCTTAGTCACAGGGCTTTCCTACGAGCAGTACTTC.

Regarding this clone: One end of the junction is discordant with germline, which a read error may explain. The CDR3: CASSKEIGQGGFYDEQFF. For the CDR3, the DNA is TGTGCCAGCTCTAAGGAAATCGGACAGGGGGGGTTCTACGATGAGCAGTTCTTC. This chain joins TRBV6-4 and TRBJ2-1; 10 bases align to TRBD1. CDR1 is MRHNA, CDR2 SNTAGT, per germline. The length of the CDR3 is 18 residues.